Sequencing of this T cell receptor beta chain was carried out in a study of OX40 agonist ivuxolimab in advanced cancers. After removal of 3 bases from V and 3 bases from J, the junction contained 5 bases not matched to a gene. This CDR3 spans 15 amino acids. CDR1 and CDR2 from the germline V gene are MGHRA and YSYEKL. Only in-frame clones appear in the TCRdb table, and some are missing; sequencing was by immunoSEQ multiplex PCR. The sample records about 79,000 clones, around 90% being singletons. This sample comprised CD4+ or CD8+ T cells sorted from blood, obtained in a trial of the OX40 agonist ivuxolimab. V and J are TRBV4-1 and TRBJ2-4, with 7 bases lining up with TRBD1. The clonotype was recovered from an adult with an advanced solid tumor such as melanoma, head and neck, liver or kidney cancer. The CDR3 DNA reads TGCGCCAGCAGCCATATCGACAGGGACAAAAACATTCAGTACTTC. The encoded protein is CASSHIDRDKNIQYF.